The 27 T cell receptor beta chains below all came from one sample that was sequenced in a study of blood T cell repertoires in COVID-19. The method was immunoSEQ multiplex PCR; TCRdb's version includes in-frame clones alone and lacks a portion of them. The table records 350,000 to 400,000 clones, approximately 90% of them present only once. The sample comprised PBMCs or T cells enriched from blood (not recorded which). All receptors come from a woman aged 18-29 years who had recovered from COVID-19.

This rearrangement joins TRBV2 to TRBJ1-1; no clear D. Germline V lookup: CDR1 SNHLY, CDR2 FYNNEI. The CDR3 is 13 residues long. V lost 6 bases, J lost 1 base, and 9 bases lay in between. The CDR3 DNA is TGTGCCAGCAGCTTATCAGAGAACACTGAAGCTTTCTTT. Its protein product is CASSLSENTEAFF.

The chain combines TRBV6-2 or TRBV6-3 with TRBJ2-7, with TRBD2 identical over 10 bases. This CDR3 region has 18 residues. Per the germline V gene, CDR1 is MNHEY and CDR2 is SVGEGT. V gave up 2 bases and J gave up 4 bases; unmatched junction bases: 14. In DNA, the CDR3 is TGTGCCAGCAGTTACCCGAGGGCTAGCGGGGGTGGACCGTACGAGCAGTACTTC. Translated: CASSYPRASGGGPYEQYF.

The chain carries TRBV28 and TRBJ1-2; D is perhaps TRBD1 (5 bases). The CDR3 is 13 residues long. The V gene lost 6 bases and the J gene lost 6 bases, with 14 bases spanning the gap. In germline, CDR1 is MDHEN, CDR2 SYDVKM. The CDR3 nucleotides are TGTGCCAGCAGCAATGGGAGGGGCGATGGCTACACCTTC. Translated, it gives CASSNGRGDGYTF.

V and J are TRBV5-5 and TRBJ2-3; D ambiguous. The CDR3 length is 13 residues. The ends were cut back, 1 base at V and 6 bases at J, with 9 bases in the middle. Per the germline V gene, CDR1 is SGHKS and CDR2 is YYEKEE (reference sequence). The CDR3 region has the DNA TGTGCCAGCAGCTTGCCGCTTCAGGATACGCAGTATTTT. Translating it yields CASSLPLQDTQYF.

The genes are TRBV10-3 and TRBJ2-2; D is ambiguous. Trimming shortened V by 1 base and J by 1 base, and 7 bases separated the two germline ends. Germline values: CDR1 ENHRY, CDR2 SYGVKD. This CDR3 has 15 amino acids. The CDR3 nucleotides are TGTGCCATCAGTGAGTTCCAGGAGAACACCGGGGAGCTGTTTTTT. Translated: CAISEFQENTGELFF.

This rearrangement joins TRBV18 to TRBJ2-1; a weak D match, TRBD1 (7 bases). Germline V gene sequence: CDR1 KGHSH, CDR2 LQKENI. The CDR3 runs 16 residues. The V end lost 0 bases, the J end lost 4 bases, and 13 bases lay between the germline ends. Written as DNA, the CDR3 is TGTGCCAGCTCACCACCGAGTCAGGGGGGTTACAATGAGCAGTTCTTC. The encoded protein is CASSPPSQGGYNEQFF.

The chain couples TRBV7-9 to TRBJ1-6, with 10 nucleotides matching TRBD1. Looked up from germline, CDR1 is SEHNR and CDR2 is FQNEAQ (reference sequence). V lost 1 base and J lost 9; bases outside the gene matches: 9. This CDR3 has 17 residues. CDR3 bases: TGTGCCAGCAGCTTAGGAACCGGGACAGGGGTGAGTTCACCCCTCCACTTT. It translates to CASSLGTGTGVSSPLHF.

The chain carries TRBV11-2 and TRBJ2-3; D gene uncertain. The germline CDR1 and CDR2 sequences are SGHAT and FQNNGV. The V and J ends lost 7 bases and 0 bases respectively, with 14 bases between them. The CDR3 contains 15 residues. DNA for the CDR3: TGTGCCAGCACCCTAGGAGCGTCTAGCACAGATACGCAGTATTTT. It is translated as CASTLGASSTDTQYF.

V is TRBV30 and J is TRBJ2-3; 8 bases are a match to TRBD2. Germline assignment: CDR1 GTSNPN and CDR2 SVGIG (reference sequence). J lost 5 bases, V lost 6 bases, and 10 bases had no gene match. This CDR3 spans 14 amino acids. CDR3 region: CACQPGGWRDTQYF. Here the CDR3 DNA reads TGTGCCTGTCAACCGGGAGGGTGGAGAGATACGCAGTATTTT.

This clone was observed a single time. The chain is built from TRBV10-3 and TRBJ1-6, with 9 bases aligning to TRBD1. Germline CDR1 ENHRY, CDR2 SYGVKD. Trimming took 8 bases from V and 9 from J; bases not matched to a gene: 5. The CDR3 spans 13 residues. CDR3 in DNA: TGTGCCATCGGGGGACAGGGAACTTCACCCCTCCACTTT. The encoded protein is CAIGGQGTSPLHF.

The V and J genes are TRBV7-6 and TRBJ2-3; 7 positions agree with TRBD2. Germline V gene data show CDR1 as SGHVS and CDR2 as FNYEAQ. The CDR3 is 15 amino acids. The V segment lost 5 bases and the J segment 1 base; nucleotides outside the gene matches: 6. Here the CDR3 DNA reads TGTGCCAGCAGCCCCGGGGCGGGGGGCACAGATACGCAGTATTTT. Residues: CASSPGAGGTDTQYF. Supplemented by reference TRBV7-6 and TRBJ2-3, the full variable domain reads GAGVSQSPRYKVTKRGQDVALRCDPISGHVSLYWYRQALGQGPEFLTYFNYEAQQDKSGLPNDRFSAERPEGSISTLTIQRTEQRDSAMYRCASSPGAGGTDTQYFGPGTRLTVL.

The chain has TRBV30 and TRBJ2-3; TRBD2 matches 8 bases. Germline V CDR1 and CDR2: GTSNPN, SVGIG (reference sequence). V shed 2 bases, J shed 2 bases, and the junction held 3 bases outside the gene matches. This CDR3 has 14 residues. The CDR3 DNA reads TGTGCCTGGAGTTACGGACTAGCCACAGATACGCAGTATTTT. Protein product: CAWSYGLATDTQYF.

The V gene is TRBV7-2, the J gene TRBJ1-2, with 9 nucleotides matching TRBD1. This CDR3 has 16 residues. The germline CDR1 and CDR2 sequences are SGHTA and FQGNSA. J lost 8 bases, V lost 2 bases, and 12 bases had no gene match. The chain's CDR3 is CASSLSGGYRGRGYTF. As DNA, the CDR3 is TGTGCCAGCAGCTTAAGTGGGGGGTACAGGGGGCGAGGCTACACCTTC. Full variable domain (rest looked up from reference TRBV7-2 and TRBJ1-2): GAGVSQSPSNKVTEKGKDVELRCDPISGHTALYWYRQSLGQGLEFLIYFQGNSAPDKSGLPSDRFSAERTGGSVSTLTIQRTQQEDSAVYLCASSLSGGYRGRGYTFGSGTRLTVV.

In regard to this clone: Distinct nucleotide sequences in the sample also encode this CDR3. The chain employs TRBV5-4 and TRBJ2-3, with 11 bases lining up with TRBD2. This CDR3 is built from 16 residues. Germline lookup yields CDR1 SGHNT and CDR2 YYREEE (reference sequence). V shed 2 bases, J shed 3 bases, and the junction held 5 bases outside the gene matches. The CDR3 coding sequence is TGTGCCAGCAGCTTAGGCCTAGCGGGGGGAACAGATACGCAGTATTTT. Amino acid sequence: CASSLGLAGGTDTQYF.

This clone has a count of ten or more. The chain uses TRBV7-2 and TRBJ1-2; D is unresolved. The CDR3 totals 15 residues. The V and J ends lost 1 base and 6 bases respectively, with 15 bases between them. CDR1 is SGHTA, CDR2 FQGNSA, per germline. CDR3 bases: TGTGCCAGCAGCTTAGGTCCAGGAGGCCGGGATGGCTACACCTTC. Its protein is CASSLGPGGRDGYTF. The full variable domain, rest sourced from reference TRBV7-2 and TRBJ1-2, is GAGVSQSPSNKVTEKGKDVELRCDPISGHTALYWYRQSLGQGLEFLIYFQGNSAPDKSGLPSDRFSAERTGGSVSTLTIQRTQQEDSAVYLCASSLGPGGRDGYTFGSGTRLTVV.

The chain joins TRBV27 to TRBJ2-3; tentatively, D is TRBD1 (6 bases). V lost 6 bases to trimming and J lost 1 base, with 14 bases between them. CDR1 is MNHEY and CDR2 is SMNVEV in the germline V gene (reference sequence). CDR3 size: 15 residues. Here the CDR3 DNA reads TGTGCCAGCAGCCCACCGCCAGGGGGCACAGATACGCAGTATTTT. It codes for CASSPPPGGTDTQYF.

The chain has TRBV9 and TRBJ1-3; no firm D call. This CDR3 contains 15 residues. The ends were cut back, 0 bases at V and 0 bases at J, with 7 bases in the middle. CDR1 and CDR2 (germline): SGDLS, YYNGEE. Here the CDR3 reads CASSVETASGNTIYF. The CDR3 region has the DNA TGTGCCAGCAGCGTAGAAACAGCCTCTGGAAACACCATATATTTT.

V gene TRBV3-1 (or the pseudogene TRBV3-2) combines with J gene TRBJ2-2; a possible D gene is TRBD1 (5 bases). Germline values: CDR1 LGHDT, CDR2 YNNKEL (reference sequence). CDR3 length: 16 amino acids. Between the trimmed V and J ends, which lost 5 bases and 1 base, there was a span of 14 bases. CDR3 coding DNA: TGTGCCAGCAGCTTAACCGGACACAAGAACACCGGGGAGCTGTTTTTT. This translates into CASSLTGHKNTGELFF.

The rearrangement links TRBV5-1 to TRBJ1-3; perhaps TRBD1 as D (5 bases). Germline V gives CDR1 SGHRS, CDR2 YFSETQ. This CDR3 has 15 amino acids. V was pared by 5 bases and J by 0 bases, with 12 bases between. The CDR3 loop reads CASSREDSSGNTIYF. The CDR3 bases are TGCGCCAGCAGTCGAGAAGACAGCTCTGGAAACACCATATATTTT.

The V call is TRBV5-1, the J call TRBJ1-2, with 12 bases aligning to TRBD1. Looked up from germline, CDR1 is SGHRS and CDR2 is YFSETQ. This CDR3 is built from 16 residues. Unmatched junction bases numbered 11, after V lost 3 bases and J lost 8 bases. The CDR3 is CASSSPPGQGARGYTF. The CDR3 nucleotides are TGCGCCAGCAGCTCCCCCCCGGGACAGGGGGCACGAGGCTACACCTTC.

The rearrangement uses TRBV6-4 and TRBJ1-4; no firm D call. The CDR3 consists of 15 residues. Germline values: CDR1 MRHNA, CDR2 SNTAGT. V dropped 4 bases and J dropped 7 bases, with 16 bases sitting between them. CDR3 in DNA: TGTGCCAGCAGTGCGGACGGAGCGGCGGGTGAAAAACTGTTTTTT. Translating it yields CASSADGAAGEKLFF.

V is TRBV19 and J is TRBJ1-4; D gene uncertain. Trimming removed 4 bases at V and 4 bases at J, with 10 bases between. The germline CDR1 and CDR2 sequences are LNHDA and SQIVND (reference sequence). This CDR3 has 14 amino acids. The CDR3 sequence: CASSTRGSNEKLFF. The CDR3 DNA reads TGTGCCAGTAGTACCCGAGGCAGTAATGAAAAACTGTTTTTT.

The chain carries TRBV7-9 and TRBJ2-1, with 10 positions matching TRBD2. The CDR3 runs 16 residues. J lost 4 bases, V lost 3 bases, and 6 bases had no gene match. Germline assignment: CDR1 SEHNR and CDR2 FQNEAQ (reference sequence). The CDR3 loop is CASSLLAGDSYNEQFF. The CDR3 bases are TGTGCCAGCAGCTTGCTAGCGGGGGATTCTTACAATGAGCAGTTCTTC.

CDR3 in DNA: TGTGCCAGTTCAGACAGGAATAATGAAAAACTGTTTTTT. This codes for CASSDRNNEKLFF. The chain joins TRBV2 to TRBJ1-4; possibly TRBD1 for D (6 bases). The CDR3 sequence is 13 residues long. The V gene lost 9 bases and the J gene lost 4 bases, with 12 bases spanning the gap. Germline V lookup: CDR1 SNHLY, CDR2 FYNNEI.

V is TRBV11-2 and J is TRBJ1-1; TRBD1 aligns across 9 bases. The CDR3 spans 15 residues. Germline lookup yields CDR1 SGHAT and CDR2 FQNNGV. Unmatched junction bases numbered 7, after V lost 5 bases and J lost 3 bases. CDR3 protein: CASSPRTGVDTEAFF. The CDR3 region has the DNA TGTGCCAGCAGCCCCCGGACAGGGGTGGACACTGAAGCTTTCTTT.

The chain links TRBV7-3 to TRBJ2-3, with 10 bases fitting TRBD2. The CDR3 sequence is 14 residues long. V trimming: 8 bases; J trimming: 3 bases; junction bases outside the gene matches: 5. Germline lookup yields CDR1 SGHTA and CDR2 FQGTGA. The CDR3 protein is CASRSSGGTDTQYF. The DNA for the CDR3 is TGTGCCAGCCGATCTAGCGGGGGAACAGATACGCAGTATTTT.

This chain joins TRBV9 and TRBJ2-1; tentative D call: TRBD1 (6 bases). From germline, CDR1 is SGDLS and CDR2 YYNGEE. The CDR3 loop spans 16 amino acids. V was cut by 3 bases and J by 3 bases, with 16 bases left in between. The CDR3 region has the DNA TGTGCCAGCAGCGCCCCCTCAGGGGAAGTCTACAATGAGCAGTTCTTC. This codes for CASSAPSGEVYNEQFF.